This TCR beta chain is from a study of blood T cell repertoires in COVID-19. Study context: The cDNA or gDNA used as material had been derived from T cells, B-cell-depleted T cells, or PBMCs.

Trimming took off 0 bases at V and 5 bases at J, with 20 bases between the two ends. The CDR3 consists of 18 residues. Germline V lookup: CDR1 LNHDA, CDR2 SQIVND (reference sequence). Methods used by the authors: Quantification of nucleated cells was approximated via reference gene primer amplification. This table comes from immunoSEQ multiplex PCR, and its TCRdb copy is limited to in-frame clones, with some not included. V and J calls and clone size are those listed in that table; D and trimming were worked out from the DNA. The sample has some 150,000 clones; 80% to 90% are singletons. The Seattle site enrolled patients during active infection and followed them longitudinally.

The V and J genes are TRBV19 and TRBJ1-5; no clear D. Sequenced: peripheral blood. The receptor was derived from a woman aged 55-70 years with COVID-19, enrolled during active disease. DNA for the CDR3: TGTGCCAGTAGTATAGATTCCAGTCTCGAACGGCGGTATCAGCCCCAGCATTTT. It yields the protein CASSIDSSLERRYQPQHF.